The 19 T cell receptor beta chains below come from one sample, sequenced in a study of blood T cells in healthy people across ages. With a J-beta primer mix and a sample-barcoded 5' primer, a second PCR ran roughly 7 to 11 cycles. TCRdb itself ran the 5' RACE reads through MiXCR, one entry per CDR3 protein. The sample gives 800,000 to 950,000 distinct CDR3 sequences, about 28% of which show up once; about 10% is in the top ten. These sequences were also reported in another study, on T cells of mothers and their children.

The sample taken for sequencing was blood. These receptors were collected from a woman in her 40s in good health.

The CDR3 nucleotides read TGTGCCAGCAGCCGGGACAGGGGACGTACAGATACGCAGTATTTT. As protein: CASSRDRGRTDTQYF. The chain combines TRBV7-2 with TRBJ2-3; 10 bases fit TRBD1. V lost 5 bases and J lost 3; bases outside the gene matches: 5. Germline-derived CDR1 and CDR2 are SGHTA and FQGNSA. This CDR3 has 15 residues.

This clonotype showed up just a few times. The CDR3 region is CASSQELGEGNQPQHF. The CDR3 DNA reads TGCGCCAGCAGCCAAGAACTTGGGGAGGGCAATCAGCCCCAGCATTTT. The V call is TRBV4-3, the J call TRBJ1-5; unclear D gene. CDR3 length: 16 amino acids. The germline CDR1 and CDR2 sequences are LGHNA and YSLEER. V dropped 0 bases and J dropped 2 bases, with 11 bases sitting between them.

This clonotype was seen a handful of times. The CDR3 sequence: CASSKRQGMNGYTF. CDR3 bases: TGTGCCAGCAGCAAGAGACAGGGGATGAATGGCTACACCTTC. J is TRBJ1-2 and V is TRBV7-2; the match to TRBD1 covers 8 bases. Per the germline V gene, CDR1 is SGHTA and CDR2 is FQGNSA. CDR3 length equals 14 residues. V dropped 5 bases and J dropped 6; count of bases not matched to a gene: 8.

This CDR3 reads CARGTTVGQPQHF. DNA for the CDR3: TGTGCCAGAGGAACCACGGTGGGTCAGCCCCAGCATTTT. This sequence joins TRBV3-1 and TRBJ1-5, with D hard to call. The CDR3 spans 13 residues. Trimming pared 9 bases from V and 6 bases from J, leaving 15 bases between. Germline V lookup: CDR1 LGHDT, CDR2 YNNKEL (reference sequence). Full variable domain (rest looked up from reference TRBV3-1 and TRBJ1-5): DTAVSQTPKYLVTQMGNDKSIKCEQNLGHDTMYWYKQDSKKFLKIMFSYNNKELIINETVPNRFSPKSPDKAHLNLHINSLELGDSAVYFCARGTTVGQPQHFGDGTRLSIL.

This sequence joins TRBV5-4 and TRBJ2-2; D may be TRBD1 (6 bases). This CDR3 is built from 14 residues. CDR1 is SGHNT, CDR2 YYREEE, per germline (reference sequence). Trimming removed 4 bases from V and 3 bases from J, with 10 bases in between. CDR3 loop: CASSREGDTGELFF. CDR3 nucleotides: TGTGCCAGCAGCCGAGAGGGGGACACCGGGGAGCTGTTTTTT.

Details on this clonotype: With a much larger clone just one base away, this may be a read error. This chain uses TRBV7-9 with TRBJ2-1; 7 positions match TRBD1. The DNA end is a closer match to TRBJ2-7, so the J assignment may be wrong. The CDR3 contains 16 residues. Germline V CDR1 and CDR2: SEHNR, FQNEAQ (reference sequence). DNA for the CDR3: TGTGCCAGCAGCTCGATCGGGACAGACTCCTACAATGAGCAGTACTTC. The encoded protein is CASSSIGTDSYNEQYF.

As concerns this clonotype: This could be a read error, since a much larger clone is one nucleotide away. V and J are TRBV19 and TRBJ2-4, with TRBD2 identical over 7 bases. The J call could be wrong; TRBJ2-7 is a better fit for the DNA end. CDR1 is LNHDA and CDR2 is SQIVND in the germline V gene (reference sequence). This CDR3 comprises 15 residues. The CDR3 sequence is CASSMSLAVIYEQYF. The CDR3 nucleotides read TGTGCCAGTAGTATGTCCCTAGCGGTGATCTACGAGCAGTACTTC.

This clonotype was found many times. V usage is TRBV5-4 and J usage is TRBJ2-7; 7 nucleotides align to TRBD1. CDR3 length: 13 amino acids. The germline V gene has CDR1 SGHNT and CDR2 YYREEE (reference sequence). The J segment lost 3 bases and the V segment lost 6 bases, leaving 6 bases of the junction unmatched. CDR3: CASTPGQNYEQYF. CDR3 coding DNA: TGTGCCAGCACCCCGGGACAGAACTACGAGCAGTACTTC. The full variable domain, in which reference TRBV5-4 and TRBJ2-7 provide the parts outside the CDR3, is ETGVTQSPTHLIKTRGQQVTLRCSSQSGHNTVSWYQQALGQGPQFIFQYYREEENGRGNFPPRFSGLQFPNYSSELNVNALELDDSALYLCASTPGQNYEQYFGPGTRLTVT.

This clonotype was counted once. For the CDR3, the DNA is TGTGCCTGGAGAGAGCCCCATCGCGGCGGCTACACCTTC. It translates to CAWREPHRGGYTF. The chain uses TRBV30 and TRBJ1-2; no reliable D call. Germline loops: CDR1 GTSNPN, CDR2 SVGIG (reference sequence). CDR3 size: 13 residues. V lost 3 bases and J 8 bases, leaving 16 bases between the germline ends.

This clonotype was observed a few times. Sequence at one end of the junction differs from germline and may be a read error. The rearrangement uses TRBV6-5 and TRBJ1-1, with unresolved D. CDR1 MNHEY and CDR2 SVGAGI come from the germline V gene. There are 16 residues in the CDR3. Here the CDR3 reads CASSHSTTVLNTEAFF. DNA of the CDR3: TGTGCCAGCAGTCACTCGACCACTGTGCTGAACACTGAAGCTTTCTTT.

This clonotype has at least ten counts. The chain has TRBV5-1 and TRBJ2-7; D is uncertain. CDR1 is SGHRS and CDR2 is YFSETQ in the germline V gene. The length of the CDR3 is 13 residues. Trimming took 5 bases from V and 2 from J, leaving 11 bases between them. CDR3 loop: CASREGAAYEQYF. Written as DNA, the CDR3 is TGCGCCAGCAGGGAAGGCGCAGCCTACGAGCAGTACTTC.

This clonotype was picked up many times. V is TRBV2 and J is TRBJ2-7; no clear D. V lost 4 bases and J lost 3, with 7 bases in between. The CDR3 has 12 residues. Germline V lookup: CDR1 SNHLY, CDR2 FYNNEI. This CDR3 is CASSVILYEQYF. In DNA, the CDR3 is TGTGCCAGCAGTGTTATTCTCTACGAGCAGTACTTC.

This clonotype was found many times. The V gene is TRBV7-2, the J gene TRBJ2-5; D possibly matches TRBD1 or TRBD2 (5 bases each). From germline, CDR1 is SGHTA and CDR2 FQGNSA. Trimming left V 6 bases short and J 2 bases short, with 16 bases between. The CDR3 sequence is 15 residues long. The CDR3 reads CASSPPGRRQETQYF. The DNA of the CDR3 is TGTGCCAGCAGTCCTCCGGGACGAAGGCAAGAGACCCAGTACTTC.

The chain joins TRBV12-3 or TRBV12-4 to TRBJ2-7, with D possibly being TRBD1 or TRBD2 (6 bases each). The CDR3 sequence is 12 residues long. Trimming left V 11 bases short and J 3 bases short, with 14 bases between. CDR3 DNA sequence: TGTGCCTGCGAAGGGGGGAACTACGAGCAGTACTTC. It codes for CACEGGNYEQYF.

This clonotype occurred a few times. This chain uses TRBV6-4 with TRBJ2-3; D might be TRBD1 (6 bases). Germline V lookup: CDR1 MRHNA, CDR2 SNTAGT. The CDR3 totals 14 residues. Trimming cost V 4 bases and J 1 base, with 9 bases left between them. The CDR3 spells CASSAAGGTDTQYF. CDR3 in DNA: TGTGCCAGCAGTGCGGCAGGGGGCACAGATACGCAGTATTTT.

The table lists this clonotype with many counts. J is TRBJ2-7 and V is TRBV12-3 or TRBV12-4; maybe TRBD1 (5 bases). This CDR3 comprises 16 residues. V was pared by 6 bases and J by 4 bases, with 22 bases between. CDR3 residues: CASSRGASRDHYEQYF. For the CDR3, the DNA is TGTGCCAGCAGCCGTGGGGCCTCCCGCGATCATTACGAGCAGTACTTC.

The chain uses TRBV20-1 and TRBJ2-7; possible D gene TRBD2, 5 bases. The end of the DNA is better explained by TRBJ2-5, so the J call may be wrong. Germline assignment: CDR1 DFQATT and CDR2 SNEGSKA (reference sequence). The CDR3 spans 13 residues. CDR3 nucleotide sequence: TGCAGTGCTAGAGGAGGGAGCTTGGAGACCCAGTACTTC. Its translation: CSARGGSLETQYF.

The V call is TRBV24-1, the J call TRBJ1-2, with D maybe TRBD1 (5 bases). Trimming took off 11 bases at V and 6 bases at J, with 15 bases between the two ends. CDR3 length: 12 amino acids. The V gene's germline CDR1 is KGHDR and CDR2 SFDVKD. CDR3 bases: TGTGCCAGCGAGGGACCAAAGAATGGCTACACCTTC. The encoded protein is CASEGPKNGYTF.

This clonotype was seen more than once but under ten times. The chain has TRBV20-1 and TRBJ1-2; no firm D call. In germline, CDR1 is DFQATT, CDR2 SNEGSKA (reference sequence). V was shortened by 2 bases and J by 7 bases, with 17 bases between the two germline ends. The CDR3 loop spans 14 amino acids. CDR3 coding DNA: TGCAGTGCTAGACAAACGGGGTCCGCGGGTGGCTACACCTTC. Translation: CSARQTGSAGGYTF.